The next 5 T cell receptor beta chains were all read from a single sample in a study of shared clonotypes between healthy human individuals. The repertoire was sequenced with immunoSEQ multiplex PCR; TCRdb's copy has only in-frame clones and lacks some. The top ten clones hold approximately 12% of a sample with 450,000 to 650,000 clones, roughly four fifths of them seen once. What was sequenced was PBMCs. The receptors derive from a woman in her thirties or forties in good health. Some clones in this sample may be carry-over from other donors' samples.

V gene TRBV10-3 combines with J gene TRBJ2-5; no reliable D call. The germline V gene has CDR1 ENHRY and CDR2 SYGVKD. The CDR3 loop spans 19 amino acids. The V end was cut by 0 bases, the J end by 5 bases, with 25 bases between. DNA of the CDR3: TGTGCCATCAGTGAGTCGCCACTCCATGGACCCGGTGCCCGGGAGACCCAGTACTTC. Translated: CAISESPLHGPGARETQYF.

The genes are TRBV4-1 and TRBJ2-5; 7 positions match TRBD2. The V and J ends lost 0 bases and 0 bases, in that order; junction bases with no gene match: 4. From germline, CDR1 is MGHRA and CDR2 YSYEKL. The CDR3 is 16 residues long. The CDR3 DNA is TGCGCCAGCAGCCAAGAGTTGCGGGGGAACCAAGAGACCCAGTACTTC. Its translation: CASSQELRGNQETQYF.

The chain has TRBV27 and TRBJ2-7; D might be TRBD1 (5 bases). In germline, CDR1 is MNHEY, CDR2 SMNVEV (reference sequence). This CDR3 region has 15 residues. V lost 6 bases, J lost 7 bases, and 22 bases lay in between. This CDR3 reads CASRKQQDLPVEQYF. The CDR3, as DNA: TGTGCCAGCAGAAAACAACAGGATCTACCGGTTGAGCAGTACTTC.

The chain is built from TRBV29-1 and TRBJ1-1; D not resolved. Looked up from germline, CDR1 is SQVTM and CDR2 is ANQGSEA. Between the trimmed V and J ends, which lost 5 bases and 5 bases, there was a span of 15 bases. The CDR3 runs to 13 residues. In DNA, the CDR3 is TGCAGCGTTTCCATGTCCCCGAGGACTGAAGCTTTCTTT. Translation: CSVSMSPRTEAFF.

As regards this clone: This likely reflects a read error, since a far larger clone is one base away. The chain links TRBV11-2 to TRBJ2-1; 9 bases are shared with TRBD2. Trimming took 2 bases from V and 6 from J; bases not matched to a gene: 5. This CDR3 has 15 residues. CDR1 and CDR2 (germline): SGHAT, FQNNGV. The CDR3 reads CASSLMREGPNEQFF. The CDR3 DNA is TGTGCCAGCAGCTTAATGCGGGAGGGCCCCAATGAGCAGTTCTTC.